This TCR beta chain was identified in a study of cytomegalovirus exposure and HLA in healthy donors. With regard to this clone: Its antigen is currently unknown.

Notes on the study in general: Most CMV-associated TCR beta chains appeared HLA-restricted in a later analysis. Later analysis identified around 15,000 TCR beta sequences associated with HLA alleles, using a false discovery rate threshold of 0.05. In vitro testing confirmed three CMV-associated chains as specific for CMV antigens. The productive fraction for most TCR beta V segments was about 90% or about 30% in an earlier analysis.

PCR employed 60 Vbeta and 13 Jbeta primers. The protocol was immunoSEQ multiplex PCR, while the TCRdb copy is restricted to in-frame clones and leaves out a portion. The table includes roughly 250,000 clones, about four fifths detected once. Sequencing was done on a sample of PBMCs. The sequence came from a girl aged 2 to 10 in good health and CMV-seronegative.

This chain's CDR3 is CASSPLGVAGKEYNEQFF. In DNA form, the CDR3 reads TGTGCCAGCAGCCCATTAGGGGTAGCGGGAAAGGAGTACAATGAGCAGTTCTTC. The chain uses TRBV7-6 and TRBJ2-1; 8 bases agree with TRBD2. The trim removed 5 bases at V and 4 bases at J, leaving 16 bases unmatched. The CDR3 is 18 residues long. The germline V gene has CDR1 SGHVS and CDR2 FNYEAQ. Full variable domain (remainder filled in from reference TRBV7-6 and TRBJ2-1): GAGVSQSPRYKVTKRGQDVALRCDPISGHVSLYWYRQALGQGPEFLTYFNYEAQQDKSGLPNDRFSAERPEGSISTLTIQRTEQRDSAMYRCASSPLGVAGKEYNEQFFGPGTRLTVL.